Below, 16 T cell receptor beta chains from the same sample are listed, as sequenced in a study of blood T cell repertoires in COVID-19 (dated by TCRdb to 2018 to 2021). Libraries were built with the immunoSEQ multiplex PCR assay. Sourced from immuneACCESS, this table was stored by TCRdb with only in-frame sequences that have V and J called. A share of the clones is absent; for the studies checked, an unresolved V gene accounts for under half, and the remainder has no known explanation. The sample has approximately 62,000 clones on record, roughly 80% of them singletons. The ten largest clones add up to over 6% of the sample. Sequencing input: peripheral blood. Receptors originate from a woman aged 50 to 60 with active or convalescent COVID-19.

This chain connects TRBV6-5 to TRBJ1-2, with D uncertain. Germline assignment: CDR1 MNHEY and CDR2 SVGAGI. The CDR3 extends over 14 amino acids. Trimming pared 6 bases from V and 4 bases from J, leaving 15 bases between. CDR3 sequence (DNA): TGTGCCAGCAGACCCCCGAGCCAGGCCTATGGCTACACCTTC. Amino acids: CASRPPSQAYGYTF.

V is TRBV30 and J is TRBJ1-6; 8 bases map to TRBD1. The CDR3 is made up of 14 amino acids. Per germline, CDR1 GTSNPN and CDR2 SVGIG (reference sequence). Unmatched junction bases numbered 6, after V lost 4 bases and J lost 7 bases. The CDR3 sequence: CAWIRAGGNSPLHF. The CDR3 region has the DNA TGTGCCTGGATAAGGGCAGGGGGCAATTCACCCCTCCACTTT. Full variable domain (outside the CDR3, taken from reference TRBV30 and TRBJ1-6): SQTIHQWPATLVQPVGSPLSLECTVEGTSNPNLYWYRQAAGRGLQLLFYSVGIGQISSEVPQNLSASRPQDRQFILSSKKLLLSDSGFYLCAWIRAGGNSPLHFGNGTRLTVT.

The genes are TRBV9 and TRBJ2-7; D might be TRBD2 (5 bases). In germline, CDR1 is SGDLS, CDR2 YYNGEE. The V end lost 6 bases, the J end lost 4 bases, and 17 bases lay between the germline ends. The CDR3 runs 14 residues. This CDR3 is CASNGNLGYYEQYF. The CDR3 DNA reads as TGTGCCAGCAACGGGAATTTGGGGTATTACGAGCAGTACTTC.

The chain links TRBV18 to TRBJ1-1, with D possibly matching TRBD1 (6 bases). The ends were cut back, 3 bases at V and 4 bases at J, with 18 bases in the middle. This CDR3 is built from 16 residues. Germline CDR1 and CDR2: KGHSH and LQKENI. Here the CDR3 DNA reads TGTGCCAGCTCACCCGGGACACGTGGGGAGACCACTGAAGCTTTCTTT. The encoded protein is CASSPGTRGETTEAFF.

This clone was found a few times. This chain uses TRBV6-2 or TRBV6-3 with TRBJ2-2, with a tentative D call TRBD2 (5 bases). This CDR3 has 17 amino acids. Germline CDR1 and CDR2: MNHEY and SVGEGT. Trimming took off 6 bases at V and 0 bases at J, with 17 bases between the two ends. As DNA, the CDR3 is TGTGCCAGCAGCCGCCGGGCAGGACTCGCGAACACCGGGGAGCTGTTTTTT. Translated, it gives CASSRRAGLANTGELFF.

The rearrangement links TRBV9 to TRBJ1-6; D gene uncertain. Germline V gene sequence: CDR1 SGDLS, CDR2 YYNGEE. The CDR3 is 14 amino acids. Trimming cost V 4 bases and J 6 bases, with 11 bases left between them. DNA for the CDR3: TGTGCCAGCAGCCCGGCCGGGTCTAATTCACCCCTCCACTTT. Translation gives CASSPAGSNSPLHF. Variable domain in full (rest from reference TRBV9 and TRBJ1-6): DSGVTQTPKHLITATGQRVTLRCSPRSGDLSVYWYQQSLDQGLQFLIQYYNGEERAKGNILERFSAQQFPDLHSELNLSSLELGDSALYFCASSPAGSNSPLHFGNGTRLTVT.

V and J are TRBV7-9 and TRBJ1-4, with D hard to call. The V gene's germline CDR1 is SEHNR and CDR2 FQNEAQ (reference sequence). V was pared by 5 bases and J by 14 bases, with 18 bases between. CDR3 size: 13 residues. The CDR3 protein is CASSHPGLQRLFF. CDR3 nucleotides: TGTGCCAGCAGCCACCCGGGTCTTCAACGGCTGTTTTTT.

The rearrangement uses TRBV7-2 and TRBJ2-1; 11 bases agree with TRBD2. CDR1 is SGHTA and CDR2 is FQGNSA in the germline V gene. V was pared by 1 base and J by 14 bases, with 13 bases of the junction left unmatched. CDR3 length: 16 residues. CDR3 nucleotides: TGTGCCAGCAGCTTAGTGGGGGGGGCTAGCGGGAGGACCGAGTTCTTC. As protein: CASSLVGGASGRTEFF.

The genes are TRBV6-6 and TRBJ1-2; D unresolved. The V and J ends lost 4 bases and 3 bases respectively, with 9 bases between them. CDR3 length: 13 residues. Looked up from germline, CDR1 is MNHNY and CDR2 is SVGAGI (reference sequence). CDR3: CASSFGQDYGYTF. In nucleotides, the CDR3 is TGTGCCAGCAGTTTTGGGCAGGACTATGGCTACACCTTC.

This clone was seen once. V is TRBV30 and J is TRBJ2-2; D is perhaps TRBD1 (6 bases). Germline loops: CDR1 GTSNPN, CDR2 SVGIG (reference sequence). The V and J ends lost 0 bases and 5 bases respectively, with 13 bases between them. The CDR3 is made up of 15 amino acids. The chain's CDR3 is CAWSVQQGSTGELFF. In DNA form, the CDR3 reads TGTGCCTGGAGTGTACAACAGGGAAGTACCGGGGAGCTGTTTTTT.

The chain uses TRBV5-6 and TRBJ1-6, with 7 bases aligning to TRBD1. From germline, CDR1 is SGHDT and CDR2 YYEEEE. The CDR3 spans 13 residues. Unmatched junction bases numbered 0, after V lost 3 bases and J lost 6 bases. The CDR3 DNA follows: TGTGCCAGCAGCTACAGGGGTAATTCACCCCTCCACTTT. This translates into CASSYRGNSPLHF.

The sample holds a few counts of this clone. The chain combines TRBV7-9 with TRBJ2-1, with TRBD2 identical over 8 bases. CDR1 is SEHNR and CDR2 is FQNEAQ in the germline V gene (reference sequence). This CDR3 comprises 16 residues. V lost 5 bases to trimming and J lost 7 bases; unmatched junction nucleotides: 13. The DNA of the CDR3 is TGTGCCAGCAGCCCGGCCGAGCGGGAGATACTGAATGAGCAGTTCTTC. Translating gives CASSPAEREILNEQFF.

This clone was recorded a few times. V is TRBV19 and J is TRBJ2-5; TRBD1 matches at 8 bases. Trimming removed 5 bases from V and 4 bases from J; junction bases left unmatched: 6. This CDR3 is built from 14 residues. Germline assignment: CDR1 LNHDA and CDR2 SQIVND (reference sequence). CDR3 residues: CASSETGARETQYF. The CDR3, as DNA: TGTGCCAGTAGTGAGACAGGGGCCAGAGAGACCCAGTACTTC.

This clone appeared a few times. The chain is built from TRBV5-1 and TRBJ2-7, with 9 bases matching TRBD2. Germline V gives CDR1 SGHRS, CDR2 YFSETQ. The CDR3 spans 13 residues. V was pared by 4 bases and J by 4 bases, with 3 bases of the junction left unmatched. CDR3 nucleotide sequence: TGCGCCAGCAGCCTAGCGGGAAGGTACGAGCAGTACTTC. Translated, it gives CASSLAGRYEQYF.

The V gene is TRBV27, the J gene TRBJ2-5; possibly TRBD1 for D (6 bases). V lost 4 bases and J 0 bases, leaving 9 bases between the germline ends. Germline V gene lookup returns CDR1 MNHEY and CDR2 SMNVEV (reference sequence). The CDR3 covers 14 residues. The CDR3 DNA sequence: TGTGCCAGCAGTTCGGACAGTTACCAAGAGACCCAGTACTTC. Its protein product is CASSSDSYQETQYF.

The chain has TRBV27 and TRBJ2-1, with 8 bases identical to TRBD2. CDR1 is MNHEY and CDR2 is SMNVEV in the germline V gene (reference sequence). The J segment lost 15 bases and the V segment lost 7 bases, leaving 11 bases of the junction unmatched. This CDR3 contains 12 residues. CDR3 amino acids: CASTPSSGSRFF. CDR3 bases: TGTGCCAGCACCCCTTCCAGCGGGAGCCGGTTCTTC.